This T cell receptor (beta chain) was recovered during a study of CD8+ T cells in alopecia areata. Study background: Treated patients received oral tofacitinib, 5 to 10 mg twice daily.

Sequencing used cDNA as its template, made by extracting RNA and reverse transcribing it. The data were produced by immunoSEQ multiplex PCR, yet TCRdb's version contains in-frame clones alone and is incomplete. The repertoire holds about 200,000 clones, about three fifths seen once, with about 1.4% in the top ten. V lost 1 base and J lost 3, with 6 bases in between. The germline CDR1 and CDR2 sequences are SGHRS and YFSETQ. The CDR3 contains 13 residues. Treatment defined: oral pan-JAK inhibitor, 5-10 mg twice daily. The TCR originated in a human donor with alopecia areata. The specimen comprised CD4+ T cells sorted from blood, sampled at week 4, from a patient treated with tofacitinib. The genes are TRBV5-1 and TRBJ2-3; D is ambiguous. The CDR3 here is CASSLTFTDTQYF. As DNA, the CDR3 is TGCGCCAGCAGCTTGACTTTTACAGATACGCAGTATTTT.